Listed below are T cell receptor beta chains from one sample, sequenced in a study of T cell repertoires in cytomegalovirus infection. No antigens are known for them. TCRdb reprocessed the reads with MiXCR, giving one entry per CDR3 protein. Of about 340,000 distinct CDR3 sequences detected, 25% to 30% appear once; the ten largest clones hold 20%. The specimen was cultured PBMCs, collected from culture after CMV antigen stimulation. These receptors all stem from a human donor in good health (CMV status not recorded). Some clones in this sample may be carry-over from other donors' samples. Each CDR3 is given with its conserved first and last residue. Each record gives: J gene, V gene, D gene, clone size, CDR3 DNA, CDR3 protein. D genes are given only for firm matches. For some rows the clone size is stated as once, few or many, or as a class when expanded; others skip it.

TRBJ1-2 TRBV7-8 TRBD1 NA TGTGCCAGCAGCCTAGGGAGGGGGCTTTACTATGGCTACACCTTC CASSLGRGLYYGYTF
TRBJ2-5 TRBV7-8 NA NA TGTGCCAGCAGCCCTATCGTGACTAGATCGGAGACCCAGTACTTC CASSPIVTRSETQYF
TRBJ2-2 TRBV12-3/TRBV12-4 NA few TGTGCCAGCAGCCCCCGATGGGGGGCCACGAACACCGGGGAGCTGTTTTTT CASSPRWGATNTGELFF
TRBJ1-1 TRBV6-1 NA NA TGTGCCAGCAGTGAAGGGGCTAACAGGGCCTTGAACACTGAAGCTTTCTTT CASSEGANRALNTEAFF
TRBJ2-5 TRBV20-1 NA NA TGCAGTGCTAGAGGACTAGATCAAGAGACCCAGTACTTC CSARGLDQETQYF
TRBJ1-5 TRBV6-1 NA NA TGTGACAGCAGTGAACTCGATTCGGGACAGCCCCAGCATTTT CDSSELDSGQPQHF
TRBJ2-1 TRBV19 NA once TGTGCCAGTAGGGTCCAGGGGATGGGCAATGAGCAGTTCTTC CASRVQGMGNEQFF
TRBJ2-4 TRBV28 TRBD1 NA TGTGCCAGCAGTTTCGACAGGGGCCTAGCCAAAAACATTCAGTACTTC CASSFDRGLAKNIQYF
TRBJ2-3 TRBV7-3 TRBD2 NA TGTGCCAGCAGCGCCAGACTAGCGGCTAGCACAGATACGCAGTATTTT CASSARLAASTDTQYF
TRBJ1-5 TRBV7-3 NA NA TGTGCCAGCAGCTCAACCAGGGACCAGCCCCAGCATTTT CASSSTRDQPQHF
TRBJ1-6 TRBV12-3/TRBV12-4 TRBD1 NA TGTGCCAGCAGTTCCCGGACAGGGTCGAATTCACCCCTCCACTTT CASSSRTGSNSPLHF
TRBJ1-1 TRBV6-1 NA few TGTGCCGCTAGGGGAGTCATGAACACTGAAGCTTTCTTT CAARGVMNTEAFF
TRBJ2-3 TRBV28 NA few TGTGCCAGCAGTTTAGGCCGCGGCTGGACCTACACAGATACGCAGTATTTT CASSLGRGWTYTDTQYF
TRBJ2-5 TRBV6-1 TRBD2 many TGTGCCAGCAGCGCGGGACTAGCGGGAGTAGAGACCCAGTACTTC CASSAGLAGVETQYF
TRBJ2-5 TRBV27 TRBD1 few TGTGCCAGCAGTGACAGGGCCGGAGAGACCCAGTACTTC CASSDRAGETQYF
TRBJ2-3 TRBV28 TRBD2 few TGTGCCAGCAGTTTACCGCGACTAGCGGGACATACGCAGTATTTT CASSLPRLAGHTQYF
TRBJ2-5 TRBV7-9 NA few TGTGCCAGCAGCCCAGTTGCGGAGACCCAGTACTTC CASSPVAETQYF
TRBJ2-1 TRBV7-9 NA NA TGTGCCAGCAGCTGGGGGACTTACAATGAGCAGTTCTTC CASSWGTYNEQFF
TRBJ2-2 TRBV2 TRBD2 NA TGTGCCAGCGGACTAGCGGGGTACACCGGGGAGCTGTTTTTT CASGLAGYTGELFF
TRBJ2-3 TRBV7-2 TRBD1 many TGTGCCAGCAGCCTGACGGGACAGCGCTACACAGATACGCAGTATTTT CASSLTGQRYTDTQYF
TRBJ1-1 TRBV5-6 NA few TGTGCCAGCAGCTTGGTTGGGGGGCAGGTTGGAACTGAAGCTTTCTTT CASSLVGGQVGTEAFF
TRBJ2-7 TRBV7-8 NA few TGTGCCAGCAGCCTAGACCTCAGGGAGAAAGAGCAGTACTTC CASSLDLREKEQYF
TRBJ2-3 TRBV11-1 NA NA TGTGCCAGCAGCTTCGACTATCTTAGCACAGATACGCAGTATTTT CASSFDYLSTDTQYF
TRBJ1-2 TRBV29-1 TRBD1 NA TGCAGCGTAACCGGGACAGGGGATTTAGGCTACACCTTC CSVTGTGDLGYTF
TRBJ2-1 TRBV7-3 TRBD2 many TGTGCCAGCAGCTTAATACCGACTAGCGGCTACAATGAGCAGTTCTTC CASSLIPTSGYNEQFF
TRBJ2-1 TRBV11-3 TRBD2 NA TGTGCCAGCAGCTTAGGGGCGGGAGACAGCTCCTACAATGAGCAGTTCTTC CASSLGAGDSSYNEQFF
TRBJ2-7 TRBV4-1 TRBD2 few TGCGCCAGCAGCCAAGATCGGGCTAGCGGGGGTGTGGAGCAGTACTTC CASSQDRASGGVEQYF
TRBJ1-2 TRBV12-3/TRBV12-4 NA NA TGTGCCAGCAGTGCGGGACGGATTCCTTATGGCTACACCTTC CASSAGRIPYGYTF
TRBJ1-1 TRBV3-1 TRBD1 few TGTGCCAGCAGCCCTTACAGGGGCCCCTGGGTCACTGAAGCTTTCTTT CASSPYRGPWVTEAFF
TRBJ2-7 TRBV6-1 TRBD2 few TGTGCCAGCAGTGTTTTTAGCGGGAGAGTATACGAGCAGTACTTC CASSVFSGRVYEQYF
TRBJ2-3 TRBV4-2 NA NA TGTGCCAGCAGCCAAGACCCAGGGGATGCAAATACGCAGTATTTT CASSQDPGDANTQYF
TRBJ2-3 TRBV7-3 NA NA TGTGCCAGCAGCTTTATGAGCACTGGGACAGATACGCAGTATTTT CASSFMSTGTDTQYF
TRBJ1-1 TRBV7-9 NA NA TGTGCCAGCAGCTTAAACGCGGCTGAAGCTTTCTTT CASSLNAAEAFF
TRBJ2-2 TRBV7-6 NA NA TGTGCCAGCAGCTTACAAGAAGGCACCGGGGAGCTGTTTTTT CASSLQEGTGELFF
TRBJ2-7 TRBV11-2 TRBD2 NA TGTGCCAGCAGCTTCCTGACTAGCGGGGGGGCTGACGAGCAGTACTTC CASSFLTSGGADEQYF
TRBJ1-2 TRBV9 NA few TGTGCCAGCAGCGTAGGAGTGATCATGATGTATGGCTACACCTTC CASSVGVIMMYGYTF
TRBJ1-2 TRBV6-6 TRBD1 NA TGTGCCAGCAGTTACTCGGGGACAGCTAACTATGGCTACACCTTC CASSYSGTANYGYTF
TRBJ1-1 TRBV27 NA NA TGTGCCAGCAGTTTATATCGAGAGGTTTTGAACACTGAAGCTTTCTTT CASSLYREVLNTEAFF
TRBJ1-4 TRBV28 NA NA TGTGCCACCTCGAGGGGGTTTACTAATGAAAAACTGTTTTTT CATSRGFTNEKLFF
TRBJ1-2 TRBV29-1 NA NA TGCAGCGTTGACCGGACGAAAACTAACTATGGCTACACCTTC CSVDRTKTNYGYTF
TRBJ1-2 TRBV12-3/TRBV12-4 NA few TGTGCCAGCAGTCCTAGGGGGGGGGATGGCTACACCTTC CASSPRGGDGYTF
TRBJ2-1 TRBV20-1 NA NA TGCAGTGCTACCTCATTCTTAGCGGACTCCTACAATGAGCAGTTCTTC CSATSFLADSYNEQFF
TRBJ1-1 TRBV7-9 TRBD1 NA TGTGCCAGCAGCCCGAGGAGGGACAGGGCGACTGAAGCTTTCTTT CASSPRRDRATEAFF
TRBJ2-3 TRBV20-1 TRBD2 NA TGCAGTGCTAGTCCCCTAGCGGCTAGCACAGATACGCAGTATTTT CSASPLAASTDTQYF
TRBJ2-6 TRBV28 TRBD2 many TGTGCCAGCAGTCTAAGGGGGGGCGGGAGGGGCTCTGGGGCCAACGTCCTGACTTTC CASSLRGGGRGSGANVLTF
TRBJ1-1 TRBV20-1 NA NA TGCAGTGCTAGTAGGAGTCGCGGTGCCACTGAAGCTTTCTTT CSASRSRGATEAFF
TRBJ1-5 TRBV27 TRBD1 many TGTGCCAGCAGTCATCGGACAGGGGACAATCAGCCCCAGCATTTT CASSHRTGDNQPQHF
TRBJ1-4 TRBV29-1 NA NA TGCAGCGTTGGCGCAGGGATTGGTGAAAAACTGTTTTTT CSVGAGIGEKLFF